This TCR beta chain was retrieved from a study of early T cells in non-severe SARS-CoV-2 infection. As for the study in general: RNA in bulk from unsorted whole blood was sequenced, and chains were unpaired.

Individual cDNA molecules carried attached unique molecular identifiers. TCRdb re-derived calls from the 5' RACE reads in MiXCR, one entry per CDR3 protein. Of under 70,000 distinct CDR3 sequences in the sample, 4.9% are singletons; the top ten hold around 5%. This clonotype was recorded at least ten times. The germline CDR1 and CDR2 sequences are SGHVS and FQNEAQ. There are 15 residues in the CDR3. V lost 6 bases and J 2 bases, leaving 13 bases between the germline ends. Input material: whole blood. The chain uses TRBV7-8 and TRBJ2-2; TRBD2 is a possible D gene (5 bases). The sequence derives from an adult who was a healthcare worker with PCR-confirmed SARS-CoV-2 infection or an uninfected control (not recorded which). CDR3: CASRRRGTNTGELFF. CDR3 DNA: TGTGCCAGCAGGCGACGGGGAACCAACACCGGGGAGCTGTTTTTT. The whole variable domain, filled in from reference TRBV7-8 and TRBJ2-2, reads GAGVSQSPRYKVAKRGQDVALRCDPISGHVSLFWYQQALGQGPEFLTYFQNEAQLDKSGLPSDRFFAERPEGSVSTLKIQRTQQEDSAVYLCASRRRGTNTGELFFGEGSRLTVL.